The 3 T cell receptor beta chains below were found in one sample sequenced in a study of beta chain features in type 1 diabetes (dated by TCRdb to the late 2010s). Library generation was performed with the immunoSEQ multiplex PCR assay. The entire amount of isolated RNA was reverse transcribed using the High Capacity cDNA Reverse Transcription Kit, so the sequenced TCRB transcripts were expressed ones. Held by TCRdb, this immuneACCESS table contains in-frame sequences only and omits some clones. Under half of the omission traces to an unresolved V gene where checked; the cause of the rest is unknown. A total of 450,000 or so clones appear in this sample, about an eighth of them only once. The biggest ten clones account for 0.035% to 0.05% of the sample. The sample comprised naive CD4+ T cells from blood. The sample's cell subset or site, from its label and the paper: true naive CD4+ T cells. These receptors were obtained from a woman aged 18-29 years in good health.

This clone came up a few times. V usage is TRBV9 and J usage is TRBJ2-1; D remains unclear. The germline gives CDR1 SGDLS, CDR2 YYNGEE. V lost 0 bases and J lost 3, with 13 bases in between. This CDR3 comprises 16 residues. CDR3 coding DNA: TGTGCCAGCAGCGTAGTGGTCGCACCCGGCTACAATGAGCAGTTCTTC. Translating gives CASSVVVAPGYNEQFF.

This clone has just a few counts. V is TRBV25-1 and J is TRBJ2-6; D remains unclear. The CDR3 has 12 amino acids. Germline V gives CDR1 MGHDK, CDR2 SYGVNS. V dropped 4 bases and J dropped 3 bases, with 1 base sitting between them. The DNA for the CDR3 is TGTGCCAGCAGTGTTGGGGCCAACGTCCTGACTTTC. Translation: CASSVGANVLTF.

The chain carries TRBV7-8 and TRBJ1-2; D gene unclear. Germline V gene lookup returns CDR1 SGHVS and CDR2 FQNEAQ. Trimming removed 3 bases from V and 7 bases from J, with 15 bases in between. The CDR3 has 14 residues. CDR3 sequence reads: CASSFSFGAGGYTF. Here the CDR3 DNA reads TGTGCCAGCAGCTTTTCATTTGGTGCTGGTGGCTACACCTTC.